A single sample gave rise to the 7 T cell receptor beta chains below, sequenced in a study of PD-1 blockade in classical Hodgkin lymphoma. Time point defined: cycle 4 day 1 (C4D1), after five to seven weeks of nivolumab. There was relapse after autologous stem cell transplantation in every patient, and there was variation in brentuximab vedotin exposure. Data came from immunoSEQ multiplex PCR; TCRdb stores just in-frame clones and leaves some out. This table has about 27,000 clones, roughly 72% appearing once. The input for sequencing was peripheral blood mononuclear cells (PBMCs), taken before the fourth cycle of nivolumab. The receptors derive from a human donor with classical Hodgkin lymphoma.

V and J are TRBV27 and TRBJ1-2; D uncertain. V lost 2 bases, J lost 1 base, and 5 bases lay in between. Germline CDR1 and CDR2: MNHEY and SMNVEV (reference sequence). The CDR3 contains 13 residues. CDR3 residues: CASSLTFNYGYTF. For the CDR3, the DNA is TGTGCCAGCAGTTTAACTTTTAACTATGGCTACACCTTC.

The chain uses TRBV7-6 and TRBJ2-7, with TRBD2 matching 11 bases. Germline trimming cut 5 bases from V and 4 bases from J; bases unmatched to any gene: 7. Germline CDR1 reads SGHVS; CDR2 reads FNYEAQ. The length of the CDR3 is 15 residues. CDR3 sequence (DNA): TGTGCCAGCAGCGCACTAGCGGGAGTGGTTTACGAGCAGTACTTC. As protein: CASSALAGVVYEQYF.

This clone was recorded a few times. The chain is built from TRBV4-3 and TRBJ2-1; TRBD2 matches 9 bases. The V gene's germline CDR1 is LGHNA and CDR2 YSLEER. J gave up 7 bases and V 0 bases, and 4 bases lay outside the gene matches. The CDR3 is 15 amino acids. The chain's CDR3 is CASSQERTSGNEQFF. The CDR3 nucleotides read TGCGCCAGCAGCCAAGAAAGAACTAGCGGGAATGAGCAGTTCTTC.

This clone is categorized as medium-sized (0.01 to 0.1%). This chain uses TRBV6-5 with TRBJ2-1, with D tentatively TRBD2 (6 bases). The germline gives CDR1 MNHEY, CDR2 SVGAGI. V lost 7 bases to trimming and J lost 6 bases, with 13 bases between them. This CDR3 region has 13 residues. In nucleotides, the CDR3 is TGTGCCAGCAAAGCGGGTTCCCCCAATGAGCAGTTCTTC. Protein sequence: CASKAGSPNEQFF.

This clone was recorded only once. The chain carries TRBV7-3 and TRBJ2-1; 10 bases align to TRBD2. Germline trimming cut 2 bases from V and 2 bases from J; bases unmatched to any gene: 9. Germline V lookup: CDR1 SGHTA, CDR2 FQGTGA. The CDR3 consists of 18 residues. CDR3 amino acids: CASSLFSRGTSAYNEQFF. In DNA, the CDR3 is TGTGCCAGCAGCTTATTCTCTCGGGGGACTAGCGCCTACAATGAGCAGTTCTTC.

This clone has only a few counts. The gene calls are TRBV7-9 and TRBJ1-6; D unclear. CDR1 is SEHNR and CDR2 is FQNEAQ in the germline V gene (reference sequence). This CDR3 contains 14 residues. V was cut by 2 bases and J by 9 bases, with 11 bases left in between. The DNA for the CDR3 is TGTGCCAGCAGCTTAATTGAAGCAGCTTCACCCCTCCACTTT. Translated: CASSLIEAASPLHF.

The genes are TRBV30 and TRBJ2-1; D gene ambiguous. Germline assignment: CDR1 GTSNPN and CDR2 SVGIG (reference sequence). V lost 3 bases, J lost 15 bases, and 15 bases lay in between. The CDR3 covers 11 residues. The CDR3 DNA sequence: TGTGCCTGGAGCCCGAGAGGCCCCCTGTTCTTC. Protein product: CAWSPRGPLFF.